The 2 T cell receptor beta chains in this list originate from one sample, sequenced in a study of cytomegalovirus exposure and HLA in healthy donors. Profiled with immunoSEQ multiplex PCR; TCRdb holds only in-frame clones, not every one. The sample shows 250,000 to 400,000 clones, 87% of them seen only once. Material for sequencing was PBMCs. Receptors originate from a woman aged 30 to 39 in good health and CMV-seropositive.

J is TRBJ2-5 and V is TRBV29-1; TRBD1 aligns across 8 bases. There are 15 residues in the CDR3. The germline gives CDR1 SQVTM, CDR2 ANQGSEA. V trimming: 1 base; J trimming: 3 bases; junction bases outside the gene matches: 7. In nucleotides, the CDR3 is TGCAGCGTTGAAGGTTCGCAGGGGGCCAAAGAGACCCAGTACTTC. Protein sequence: CSVEGSQGAKETQYF.

This rearrangement joins TRBV6-5 to TRBJ1-2, with D tentatively TRBD1 (6 bases). CDR3 size: 12 residues. Germline V gene data show CDR1 as MNHEY and CDR2 as SVGAGI. V lost 6 bases and J lost 5, with 10 bases in between. The CDR3 here is CASRITGYGYTF. CDR3 sequence (DNA): TGTGCCAGCAGAATCACAGGGTATGGCTACACCTTC.